This T cell receptor (beta chain) was recovered during a study of cytomegalovirus exposure and HLA in healthy donors. Overall study context: Around 190 million T cells yielded more than 95 million unique TCR beta sequences, as an earlier analysis found.

The CDR3 covers 14 residues. CDR1 and CDR2 (germline): SSHAT, FNYEAQ (reference sequence). Study-wide results and caveats: Researchers counted approximately 160 TCR beta chains as cytomegalovirus-associated.

Amplification used 60 Vbeta primers and 13 Jbeta primers. Using immunoSEQ multiplex PCR, the repertoire was profiled, and TCRdb retains in-frame clones only, with some absent. The data hold 200,000 or so clones, with around 79% observed a single time. Donors likely had unrecorded immune exposures despite being nominally healthy when sampled. Details on this clone: Its antigen is not identified. One end of the junction does not line up with germline, which may come from a read error.

Source material: PBMCs. The clonotype was recovered from a male donor in good health and CMV-seropositive. The V gene is TRBV7-7, the J gene TRBJ2-3; D call uncertain. The CDR3 here is CASSCYWFTDTQYF. CDR3 sequence (DNA): TGTGCTAGCAGCTGTTACTGGTTCACAGATACGCAGTATTTT.